This T cell receptor beta chain was identified during a study of blood T cells in healthy people across ages. Trimming took 5 bases from V and 0 from J, leaving 17 bases between them. The CDR3 contains 16 residues. Donors were healthy Caucasian individuals from Russia aged about 6 to 90. Every sample had a minimum of 6.5 million PBMCs isolated. Every sample gave at least 5 micrograms of total RNA when it was extracted. A second PCR of 7 to 11 cycles used a sample-barcoded 5' primer and a J-beta primer mix. TCRdb re-called the 5' RACE reads through MiXCR, storing one row per CDR3 protein. The repertoire holds about 1.6 million distinct CDR3 sequences, with around 35% as singletons.

The source material was blood. The V call is TRBV12-3 or TRBV12-4, the J call TRBJ2-7; D unclear. The sequence came from a woman aged 25 to 39 in good health. The CDR3 nucleotides are TGTGCCAGCAGTCCGAAGTCCGGACGGAGCTCCTACGAGCAGTACTTC. Residues: CASSPKSGRSSYEQYF.